The T cell receptor beta chain described here comes from a study of control samples from healthy donors and cancer patients. CDR3 length: 16 amino acids. Germline V gives CDR1 MNHEY, CDR2 SMNVEV (reference sequence). V dropped 7 bases and J dropped 0 bases, with 19 bases sitting between them. Using immunoSEQ multiplex PCR, the repertoire was profiled, and TCRdb retains in-frame clones only, with some absent. The sample has 45,000 to 60,000 clones, about four fifths seen once. This receptor was obtained from a man between 65 and 80 years old in good health. Sequenced sample: blood. The gene calls are TRBV27 and TRBJ2-7, with D hard to call. CDR3: CASTSSGHESSYEQYF. In nucleotides, the CDR3 is TGTGCCAGCACCTCGTCTGGGCATGAGAGCTCCTACGAGCAGTACTTC.